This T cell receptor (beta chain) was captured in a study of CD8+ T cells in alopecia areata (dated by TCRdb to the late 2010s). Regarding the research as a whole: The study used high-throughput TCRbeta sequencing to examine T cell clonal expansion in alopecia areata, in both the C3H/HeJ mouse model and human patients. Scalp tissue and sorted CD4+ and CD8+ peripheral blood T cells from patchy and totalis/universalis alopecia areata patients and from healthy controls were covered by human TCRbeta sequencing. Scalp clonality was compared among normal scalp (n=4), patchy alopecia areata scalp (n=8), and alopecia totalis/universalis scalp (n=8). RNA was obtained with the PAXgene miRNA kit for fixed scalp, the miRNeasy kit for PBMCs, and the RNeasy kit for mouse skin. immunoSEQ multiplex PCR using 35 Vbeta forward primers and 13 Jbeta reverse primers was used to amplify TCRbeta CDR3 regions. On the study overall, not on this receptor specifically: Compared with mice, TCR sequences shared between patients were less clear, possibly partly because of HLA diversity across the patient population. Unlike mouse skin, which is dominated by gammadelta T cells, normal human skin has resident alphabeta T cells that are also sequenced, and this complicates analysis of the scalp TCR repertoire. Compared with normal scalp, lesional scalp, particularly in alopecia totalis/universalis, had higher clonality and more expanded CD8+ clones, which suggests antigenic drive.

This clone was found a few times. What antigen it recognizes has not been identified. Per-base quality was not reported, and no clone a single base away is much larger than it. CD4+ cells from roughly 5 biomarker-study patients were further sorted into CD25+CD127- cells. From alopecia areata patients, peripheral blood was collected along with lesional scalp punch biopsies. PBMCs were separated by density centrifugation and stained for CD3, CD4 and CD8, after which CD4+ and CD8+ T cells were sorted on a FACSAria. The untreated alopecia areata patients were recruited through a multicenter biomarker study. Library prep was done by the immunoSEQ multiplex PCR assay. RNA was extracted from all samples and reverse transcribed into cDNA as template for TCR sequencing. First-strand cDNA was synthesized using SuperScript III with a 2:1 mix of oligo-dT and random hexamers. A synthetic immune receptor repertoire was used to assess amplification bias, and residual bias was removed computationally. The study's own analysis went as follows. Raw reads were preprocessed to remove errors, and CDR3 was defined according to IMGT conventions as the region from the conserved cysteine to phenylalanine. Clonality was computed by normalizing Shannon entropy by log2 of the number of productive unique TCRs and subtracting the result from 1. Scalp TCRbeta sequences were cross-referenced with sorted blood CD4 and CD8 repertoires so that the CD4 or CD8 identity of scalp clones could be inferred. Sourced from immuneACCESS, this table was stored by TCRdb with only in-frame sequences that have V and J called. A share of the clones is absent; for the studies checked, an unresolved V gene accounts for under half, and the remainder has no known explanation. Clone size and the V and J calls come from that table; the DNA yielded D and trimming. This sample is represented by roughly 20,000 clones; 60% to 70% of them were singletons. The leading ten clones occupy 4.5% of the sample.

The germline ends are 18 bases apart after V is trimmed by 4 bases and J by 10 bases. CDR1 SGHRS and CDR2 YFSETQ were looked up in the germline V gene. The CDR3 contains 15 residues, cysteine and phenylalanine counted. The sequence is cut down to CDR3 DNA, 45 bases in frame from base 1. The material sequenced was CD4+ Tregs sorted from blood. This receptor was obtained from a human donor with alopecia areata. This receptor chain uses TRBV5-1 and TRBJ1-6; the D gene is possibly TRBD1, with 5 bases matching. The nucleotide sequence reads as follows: TGCGCCAGCAGCGCAACCGGGGCCTCTGGCTCACCCCTCCACTTT. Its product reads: CASSATGASGSPLHF. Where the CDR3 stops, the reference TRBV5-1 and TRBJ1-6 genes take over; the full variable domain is KAGVTQTPRYLIKTRGQQVTLSCSPISGHRSVSWYQQTPGQGLQFLFEYFSETQRNKGNFPGRFSGRQFSNSRSEMNVSTLELGDSALYLCASSATGASGSPLHFGNGTRLTVT.